What follows are 20 T cell receptor beta chains derived from one specimen sequenced in a study of T cells in Graves' hyperthyroidism and ophthalmopathy. It was RNA transcripts that yielded the amplified TCR beta CDR3 regions. Initially, a first-round RT-PCR of the TCR CDR3 employed the HTBI primer set. TCRdb called the multiplex PCR reads again in MiXCR, with one record for every CDR3 protein. The repertoire holds almost 600,000 distinct CDR3 sequences, with about 14% as singletons. Sequencing was carried out using blood. These receptors were obtained from a woman between 25 and 40 years old with Graves' hyperthyroidism that later progressed to Graves' ophthalmopathy.

The CDR3 here is CASSQGVGIGQEIRDEQFF. The CDR3 bases are TGTGCCAGCAGCCAAGGAGTAGGGATTGGACAGGAGATTAGGGATGAGCAGTTCTTC. The chain recombines TRBV3-1 with TRBJ2-1; 7 nucleotides match TRBD1. Germline V gene sequence: CDR1 LGHDT, CDR2 YNNKEL (reference sequence). CDR3 length: 19 amino acids. The ends lost 1 base at V and 8 bases at J; junction bases unmatched: 20.

This clonotype was seen more than once but under ten times. The V gene is TRBV6-2 or TRBV6-3, the J gene TRBJ2-2, with D tentatively TRBD2 (5 bases). The CDR3 is 14 amino acids. Trimming removed 6 bases from V and 7 bases from J, with 15 bases in between. Germline V gives CDR1 MNHEY, CDR2 SVGEGT. The DNA of the CDR3 is TGTGCCAGCAGGGAACTTCGGGGTGGCGGGGAGCTGTTTTTT. Amino acids: CASRELRGGGELFF.

This clonotype was picked up many times. The chain carries TRBV6-1 and TRBJ1-4; 7 bases match TRBD1. The CDR3 sequence is 14 residues long. In germline, CDR1 is MNHNS, CDR2 SASEGT. The V gene end was trimmed by 5 bases and the J gene end by 4 bases; junction bases not matched to a gene: 4. The CDR3 DNA is TGTGCCAGCAGTAGACAGGGCCTTAATGAAAAACTGTTTTTT. This translates into CASSRQGLNEKLFF.

The CDR3 is CASSLDVLGGETEAFF. The CDR3 DNA is TGTGCCAGCAGCTTAGATGTTCTGGGGGGCGAAACTGAAGCTTTCTTT. The chain couples TRBV13 to TRBJ1-1; possibly TRBD1 for D (6 bases). Trimming cost V 1 base and J 5 bases, with 17 bases left between them. Germline V CDR1 and CDR2: PRHDT, FYEKMQ (reference sequence). The length of the CDR3 is 16 residues.

This clonotype was observed many times. The V call is TRBV6-1, the J call TRBJ1-1, with D hard to call. Trimming removed 5 bases from V and 9 bases from J, with 10 bases in between. Germline values: CDR1 MNHNS, CDR2 SASEGT. The CDR3 has 11 amino acids. The CDR3 DNA reads as TGTGCCAGCAGTTCCGACGGTAAAGCTTTCTTT. This encodes CASSSDGKAFF.

This clonotype showed up many times. V gene TRBV20-1 combines with J gene TRBJ2-1, with TRBD2 matching over 10 bases. The germline V gene has CDR1 DFQATT and CDR2 SNEGSKA (reference sequence). With V trimmed by 5 bases and J by 10 bases, 14 bases remained unmatched. The CDR3 covers 15 residues. In DNA form, the CDR3 reads TGCAGTGCTTTTCTCGGGACTAGCGACATAGGAGAGCAGTTCTTC. It translates to CSAFLGTSDIGEQFF.

This clonotype has a count of ten or more. The chain couples TRBV20-1 to TRBJ2-2, with unresolved D. Germline V lookup: CDR1 DFQATT, CDR2 SNEGSKA (reference sequence). The CDR3 extends over 11 amino acids. Trimming left V 3 bases short and J 7 bases short, with 6 bases between. The DNA for the CDR3 is TGCAGTGCTAGTAAAGTCGGGGAGCTGTTTTTT. Amino acid sequence: CSASKVGELFF.

Many counts were recorded for this clonotype. This chain links TRBV28 with TRBJ1-1; D gene unclear. Germline CDR1 is MDHEN and CDR2 is SYDVKM. Trimming left V 8 bases short and J 0 bases short, with 7 bases between. The CDR3 loop spans 12 amino acids. The CDR3 loop is CASRLMNTEAFF. CDR3 DNA sequence: TGTGCCAGCCGGCTGATGAACACTGAAGCTTTCTTT.

In its sample, this clonotype was seen a few times. V is TRBV6-1 and J is TRBJ1-2; D is undetermined. V lost 8 bases, J lost 4 bases, and 17 bases lay in between. CDR1 and CDR2 from the germline V gene are MNHNS and SASEGT. The CDR3 runs 14 residues. The CDR3 nucleotides read TGTGCCAGCGGAGAGGCGCAGACATTCTATGGCTACACCTTC. Its translation is CASGEAQTFYGYTF.

This clonotype was detected many times. The CDR3 DNA follows: TGCAGTGCTCTTCAGGGGGCTTTAGCGGGAGGGCGTAACACCGGGGAGCTGTTTTTT. As protein: CSALQGALAGGRNTGELFF. This rearrangement joins TRBV20-1 to TRBJ2-2; 11 positions match TRBD2. The CDR3 is 19 amino acids. V trimming: 5 bases; J trimming: 2 bases; junction bases outside the gene matches: 16. CDR1 is DFQATT and CDR2 is SNEGSKA in the germline V gene (reference sequence).

In this sample, this clonotype turned up many times. V is TRBV27 and J is TRBJ1-1; D perhaps matches TRBD1 (5 bases). CDR1 and CDR2 (germline): MNHEY, SMNVEV (reference sequence). With 0 bases removed from V and 4 bases from J, the gap between germline ends came to 18 bases. This CDR3 is 17 amino acids long. The DNA for the CDR3 is TGTGCCAGCAGTTTATCGGGTTCGGGGGGGGTAGCCACTGAAGCTTTCTTT. Its translation is CASSLSGSGGVATEAFF.

This clonotype was observed many times. V is TRBV27 and J is TRBJ2-7; D may match TRBD1 or TRBD2 (6 bases each). This CDR3 contains 15 residues. Germline assignment: CDR1 MNHEY and CDR2 SMNVEV (reference sequence). The V gene lost 5 bases and the J gene lost 4 bases, with 18 bases spanning the gap. The CDR3 protein is CASSEGGIVVYEQYF. For the CDR3, the DNA is TGTGCCAGCAGTGAAGGGGGGATTGTTGTATACGAGCAGTACTTC.

This clonotype was recorded at least ten times. V gene TRBV5-6 combines with J gene TRBJ2-1, with 9 bases aligning to TRBD2. The ends lost 7 bases at V and 8 bases at J; junction bases unmatched: 16. Germline lookup yields CDR1 SGHDT and CDR2 YYEEEE. The CDR3 runs 16 residues. CDR3 amino acids: CASDYATAGGLDEQFF. The CDR3 coding sequence is TGTGCCAGCGACTACGCGACGGCGGGAGGGCTGGATGAGCAGTTCTTC. Combining the CDR3 with reference TRBV5-6 and TRBJ2-1 gives the whole variable domain DAGVTQSPTHLIKTRGQQVTLRCSPKSGHDTVSWYQQALGQGPQFIFQYYEEEERQRGNFPDRFSGHQFPNYSSELNVNALLLGDSALYLCASDYATAGGLDEQFFGPGTRLTVL.

This clonotype appeared many times. The J gene is TRBJ1-1, the V gene TRBV4-3; D is uncertain. The length of the CDR3 is 16 residues. Trimming took 1 base from V and 5 from J, leaving 17 bases between them. CDR1 is LGHNA and CDR2 is YSLEER in the germline V gene. The chain's CDR3 is CASSQGSAVGLTEAFF. The CDR3 DNA reads as TGCGCCAGCAGCCAAGGCAGCGCAGTCGGTTTAACTGAAGCTTTCTTT.

Details on this clonotype: Being one base from a much bigger clone, this may be a read error. The rearrangement links TRBV7-9 to TRBJ1-1; D is ambiguous. V was clipped by 3 bases and J by 4 bases, with 18 bases between them. CDR3 length: 16 residues. Germline loops: CDR1 SEHNR, CDR2 FQNEAQ (reference sequence). Here the CDR3 reads CASSFDLTAMSTEAFF. In DNA, the CDR3 is TGTGCCAGCAGCTTCGACCTGACGGCTATGAGCACTGAAGCTTTCTTT.

Many counts were recorded for this clonotype. J is TRBJ2-5 and V is TRBV11-2, with TRBD2 matching over 8 bases. Germline-derived CDR1 and CDR2 are SGHAT and FQNNGV. The CDR3 sequence is 15 residues long. With V trimmed by 5 bases and J by 1 base, 6 bases remained unmatched. CDR3 coding DNA: TGTGCCAGCAGCCCGGGGGGGGTGGCCCAAGAGACCCAGTACTTC. Protein sequence: CASSPGGVAQETQYF.

This rearrangement joins TRBV6-1 to TRBJ2-7; D remains unclear. The germline V gene has CDR1 MNHNS and CDR2 SASEGT. This CDR3 has 13 amino acids. With 1 base removed from V and 2 bases from J, the gap between germline ends came to 6 bases. CDR3 residues: CASSEVPPYEQYF. DNA of the CDR3: TGTGCCAGCAGTGAAGTCCCCCCCTACGAGCAGTACTTC.

This chain links TRBV20-1 with TRBJ2-2; D not certain. This CDR3 has 11 residues. The germline V gene encodes CDR1 DFQATT and CDR2 SNEGSKA (reference sequence). V was cut by 1 base and J by 8 bases, with 5 bases left in between. Written as DNA, the CDR3 is TGCAGTGCTAGAGCCGGGGGGGAGCTGTTTTTT. It yields the protein CSARAGGELFF.

This clonotype was picked up one time. The chain's CDR3 is CASSYAGHEGDIQYF. As DNA, the CDR3 is TGTGCCAGCAGTTACGCCGGACACGAGGGAGACATTCAGTACTTC. The rearrangement joins TRBV6-9 to TRBJ2-4, with D possibly called TRBD1 or TRBD2 (5 bases each). V was shortened by 3 bases and J by 8 bases, with 17 bases between the two germline ends. CDR1 and CDR2 from the germline V gene are MNHGY and SVAAGI. This CDR3 contains 15 residues.

Only a few counts were recorded for this clonotype. The DNA for the CDR3 is TGTGCCAGTAGTAGTCCGCTTAGGGCAGATAGCAATCAGCCCCAGCATTTT. This translates into CASSSPLRADSNQPQHF. This rearrangement joins TRBV19 to TRBJ1-5; D is ambiguous. Germline V gives CDR1 LNHDA, CDR2 SQIVND (reference sequence). Trimming took off 4 bases at V and 0 bases at J, with 16 bases between the two ends. The CDR3 consists of 17 residues.